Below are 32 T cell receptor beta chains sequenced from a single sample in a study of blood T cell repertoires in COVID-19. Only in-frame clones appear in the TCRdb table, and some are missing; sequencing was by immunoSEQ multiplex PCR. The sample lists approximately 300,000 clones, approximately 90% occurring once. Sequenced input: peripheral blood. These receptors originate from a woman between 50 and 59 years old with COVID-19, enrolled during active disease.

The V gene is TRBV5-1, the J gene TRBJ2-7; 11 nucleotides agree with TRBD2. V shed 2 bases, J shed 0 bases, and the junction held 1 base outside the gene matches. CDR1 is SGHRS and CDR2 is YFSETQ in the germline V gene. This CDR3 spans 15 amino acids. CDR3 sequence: CASSLLAGASYEQYF. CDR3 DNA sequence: TGCGCCAGCAGCTTACTAGCGGGAGCCTCCTACGAGCAGTACTTC.

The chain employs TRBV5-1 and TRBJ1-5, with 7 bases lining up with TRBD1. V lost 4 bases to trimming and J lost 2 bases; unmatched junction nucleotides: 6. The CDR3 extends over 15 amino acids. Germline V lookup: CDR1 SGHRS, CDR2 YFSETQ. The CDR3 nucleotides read TGCGCCAGCAGCCTCGAGGGGGCTCGCAATCAGCCCCAGCATTTT. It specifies CASSLEGARNQPQHF.

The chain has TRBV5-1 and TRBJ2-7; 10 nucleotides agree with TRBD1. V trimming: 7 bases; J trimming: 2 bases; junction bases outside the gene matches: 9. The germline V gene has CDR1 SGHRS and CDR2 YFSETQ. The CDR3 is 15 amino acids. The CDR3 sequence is CASYPGQGRTYEQYF. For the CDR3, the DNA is TGCGCCAGCTACCCGGGACAGGGGAGAACCTACGAGCAGTACTTC.

The CDR3 protein is CAWSPGGQGWDTQYF. CDR3 DNA sequence: TGTGCCTGGAGTCCGGGGGGACAGGGGTGGGATACGCAGTATTTT. The chain links TRBV30 to TRBJ2-3; 10 bases are shared with TRBD1. Per the germline V gene, CDR1 is GTSNPN and CDR2 is SVGIG (reference sequence). CDR3 length: 15 amino acids. The trim removed 2 bases at V and 6 bases at J, leaving 8 bases unmatched. The full variable domain, in which reference TRBV30 and TRBJ2-3 provide the parts outside the CDR3, is SQTIHQWPATLVQPVGSPLSLECTVEGTSNPNLYWYRQAAGRGLQLLFYSVGIGQISSEVPQNLSASRPQDRQFILSSKKLLLSDSGFYLCAWSPGGQGWDTQYFGPGTRLTVL.

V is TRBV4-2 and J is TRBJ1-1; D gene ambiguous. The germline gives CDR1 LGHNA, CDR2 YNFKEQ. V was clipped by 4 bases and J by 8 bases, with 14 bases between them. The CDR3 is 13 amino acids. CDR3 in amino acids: CASSPPLLREAFF. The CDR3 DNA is TGTGCCAGCAGCCCCCCTCTGTTGAGGGAAGCTTTCTTT.

The CDR3 nucleotides are TGTGCCAGTAGGGGCGGGAGAGGCGGCTACGAGCAGTACTTC. This sequence encodes CASRGGRGGYEQYF. The genes are TRBV19 and TRBJ2-7, with 7 positions matching TRBD2. CDR3 length: 14 amino acids. Unmatched junction bases numbered 8, after V lost 6 bases and J lost 3 bases. Germline loops: CDR1 LNHDA, CDR2 SQIVND (reference sequence).

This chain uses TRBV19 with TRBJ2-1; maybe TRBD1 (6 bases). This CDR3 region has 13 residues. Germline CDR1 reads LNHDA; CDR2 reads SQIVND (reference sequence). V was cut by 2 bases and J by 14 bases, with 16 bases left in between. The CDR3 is CASSIYKQGEEFF. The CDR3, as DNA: TGTGCCAGTAGTATATATAAACAGGGAGAGGAGTTCTTC. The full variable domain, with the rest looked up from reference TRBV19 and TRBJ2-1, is DGGITQSPKYLFRKEGQNVTLSCEQNLNHDAMYWYRQDPGQGLRLIYYSQIVNDFQKGDIAEGYSVSREKKESFPLTVTSAQKNPTAFYLCASSIYKQGEEFFGPGTRLTVL.

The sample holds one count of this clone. As DNA, the CDR3 is TGTGCCAGCAGCTTTCGGCGGGGGTACAATGAGCAGTTCTTC. Amino acids: CASSFRRGYNEQFF. The rearrangement links TRBV5-6 to TRBJ2-1, with 7 bases aligning to TRBD2. This CDR3 is built from 14 residues. In germline, CDR1 is SGHDT, CDR2 YYEEEE. V lost 2 bases, J lost 4 bases, and 3 bases stayed unmatched.

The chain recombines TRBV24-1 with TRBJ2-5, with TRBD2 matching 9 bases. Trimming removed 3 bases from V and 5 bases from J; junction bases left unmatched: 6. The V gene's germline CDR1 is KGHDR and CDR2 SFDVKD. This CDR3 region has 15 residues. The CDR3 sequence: CATSDVREGGETQYF. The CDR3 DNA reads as TGTGCCACCAGTGATGTGCGGGAGGGCGGCGAGACCCAGTACTTC.

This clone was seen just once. For the CDR3, the DNA is TGTGCCAGCAGTTATGACAGAGTTTATGAGCAGTTCTTC. Translating gives CASSYDRVYEQFF. This chain uses TRBV12-3 or TRBV12-4 with TRBJ2-1, with D perhaps matching TRBD1 (5 bases). Trimming removed 4 bases at V and 8 bases at J, with 12 bases between. The CDR3 covers 13 residues.

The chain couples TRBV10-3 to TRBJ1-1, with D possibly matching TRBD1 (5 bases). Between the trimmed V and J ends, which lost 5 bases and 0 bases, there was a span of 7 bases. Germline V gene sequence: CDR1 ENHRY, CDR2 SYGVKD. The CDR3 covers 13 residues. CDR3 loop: CAISQGLNTEAFF. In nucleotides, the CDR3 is TGTGCCATCAGTCAGGGCTTGAACACTGAAGCTTTCTTT.

CDR3 bases: TGTGCCAGCACCCTACGGGGGGGACAGGGGTTTTTCGAGCAGTACTTC. Protein: CASTLRGGQGFFEQYF. The V gene is TRBV27, the J gene TRBJ2-7; 10 nucleotides agree with TRBD1. The trim removed 7 bases at V and 6 bases at J, leaving 15 bases unmatched. The CDR3 sequence is 16 residues long. Germline-derived CDR1 and CDR2 are MNHEY and SMNVEV (reference sequence).

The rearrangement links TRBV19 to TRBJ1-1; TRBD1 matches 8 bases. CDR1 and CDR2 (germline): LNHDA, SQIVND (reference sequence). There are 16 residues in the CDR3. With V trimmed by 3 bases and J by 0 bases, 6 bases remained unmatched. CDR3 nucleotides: TGTGCCAGTAGTATTAGGACAGGGATTATGAACACTGAAGCTTTCTTT. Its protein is CASSIRTGIMNTEAFF.

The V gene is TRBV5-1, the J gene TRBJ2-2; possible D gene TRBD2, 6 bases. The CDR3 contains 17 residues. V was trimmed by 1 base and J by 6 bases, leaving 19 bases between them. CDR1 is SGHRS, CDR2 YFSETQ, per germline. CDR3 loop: CASSLKAGIRLAGELFF. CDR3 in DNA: TGCGCCAGCAGCTTGAAGGCGGGAATAAGATTGGCCGGGGAGCTGTTTTTT.

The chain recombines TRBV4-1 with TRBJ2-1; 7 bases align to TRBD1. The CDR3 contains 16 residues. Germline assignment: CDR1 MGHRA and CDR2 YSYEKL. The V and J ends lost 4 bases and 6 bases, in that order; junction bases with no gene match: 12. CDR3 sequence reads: CASSPLGQKASNEQFF. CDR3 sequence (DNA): TGCGCCAGCAGCCCCCTGGGACAGAAAGCCTCCAATGAGCAGTTCTTC.

Here the CDR3 DNA reads TGCAGTGCTAGTTGGGGACAGGCCCTTAACTATGGCTACACCTTC. Protein: CSASWGQALNYGYTF. The V call is TRBV20-1, the J call TRBJ1-2, with 8 bases fitting TRBD1. Germline CDR1 and CDR2: DFQATT and SNEGSKA (reference sequence). The CDR3 spans 15 residues. V shed 3 bases and J 1 base; nucleotides not matched to a gene: 7.

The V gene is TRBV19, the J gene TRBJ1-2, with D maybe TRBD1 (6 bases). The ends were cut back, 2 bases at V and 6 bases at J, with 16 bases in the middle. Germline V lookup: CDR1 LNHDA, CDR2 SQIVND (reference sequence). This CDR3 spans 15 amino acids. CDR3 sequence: CASSISVRAGDGYTF. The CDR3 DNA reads TGTGCCAGTAGTATATCGGTCCGGGCAGGGGATGGCTACACCTTC.

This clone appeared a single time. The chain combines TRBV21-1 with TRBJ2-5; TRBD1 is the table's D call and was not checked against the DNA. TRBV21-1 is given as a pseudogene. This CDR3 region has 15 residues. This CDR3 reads CASSKEDRGKETQYF. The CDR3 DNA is TGTGCCAGCAGCAAAGAGGACAGGGGGAAAGAGACCCAGTACTTC.

For the CDR3, the DNA is TGTGCCAGCAGTTTAGCATCCAGAGGTGGCCTTTTCTCAGAGACCCAGTACTTC. This codes for CASSLASRGGLFSETQYF. This rearrangement joins TRBV27 to TRBJ2-5, with D unclear. Germline V gene lookup returns CDR1 MNHEY and CDR2 SMNVEV (reference sequence). Trimming removed 2 bases at V and 4 bases at J, with 23 bases between. The CDR3 totals 18 residues.

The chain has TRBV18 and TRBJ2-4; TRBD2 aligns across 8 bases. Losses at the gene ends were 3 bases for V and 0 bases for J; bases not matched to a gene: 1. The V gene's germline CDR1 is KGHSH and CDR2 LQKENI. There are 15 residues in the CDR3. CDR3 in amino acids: CASSPGLEAKNIQYF. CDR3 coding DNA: TGTGCCAGCTCACCGGGACTAGAAGCCAAAAACATTCAGTACTTC.

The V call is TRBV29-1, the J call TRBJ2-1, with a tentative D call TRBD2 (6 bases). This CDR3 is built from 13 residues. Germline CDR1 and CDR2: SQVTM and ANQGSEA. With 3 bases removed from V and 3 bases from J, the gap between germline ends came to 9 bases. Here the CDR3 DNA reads TGCAGCGTTGATGGGGAGGTCTACAATGAGCAGTTCTTC. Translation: CSVDGEVYNEQFF.

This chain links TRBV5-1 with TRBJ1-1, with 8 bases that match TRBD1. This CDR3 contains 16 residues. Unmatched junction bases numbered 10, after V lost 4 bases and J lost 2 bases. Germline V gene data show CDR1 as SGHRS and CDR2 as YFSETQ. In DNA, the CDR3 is TGCGCCAGCAGCCACGGACAGGGACTAATTAACACTGAAGCTTTCTTT. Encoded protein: CASSHGQGLINTEAFF.

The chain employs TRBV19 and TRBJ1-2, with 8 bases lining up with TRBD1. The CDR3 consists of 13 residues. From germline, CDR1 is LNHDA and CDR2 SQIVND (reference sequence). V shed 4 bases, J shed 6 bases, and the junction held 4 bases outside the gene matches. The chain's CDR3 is CASSRQGAHGYTF. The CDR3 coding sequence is TGTGCCAGTAGTAGGCAGGGGGCGCATGGCTACACCTTC.

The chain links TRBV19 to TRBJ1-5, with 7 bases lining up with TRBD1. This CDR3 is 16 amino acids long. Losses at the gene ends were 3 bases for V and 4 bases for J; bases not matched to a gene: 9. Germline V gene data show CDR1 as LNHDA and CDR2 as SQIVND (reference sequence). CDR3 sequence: CASSILGQGENQPQHF. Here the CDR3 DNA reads TGTGCCAGTAGTATTCTGGGGCAGGGGGAAAATCAGCCCCAGCATTTT.

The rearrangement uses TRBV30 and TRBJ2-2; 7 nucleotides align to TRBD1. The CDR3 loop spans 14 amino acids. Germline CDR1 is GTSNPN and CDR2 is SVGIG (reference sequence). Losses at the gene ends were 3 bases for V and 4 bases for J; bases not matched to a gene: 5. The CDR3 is CAWRSTGFTGELFF. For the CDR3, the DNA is TGTGCCTGGAGATCGACAGGGTTCACCGGGGAGCTGTTTTTT.

Here the CDR3 reads CASSIVDEQYF. The CDR3 DNA follows: TGTGCCAGTAGTATAGTAGACGAGCAGTACTTC. V gene TRBV19 combines with J gene TRBJ2-7; D is ambiguous. The V end was cut by 1 base, the J end by 5 bases, with 3 bases between. Germline CDR1 LNHDA, CDR2 SQIVND (reference sequence). The CDR3 extends over 11 amino acids.

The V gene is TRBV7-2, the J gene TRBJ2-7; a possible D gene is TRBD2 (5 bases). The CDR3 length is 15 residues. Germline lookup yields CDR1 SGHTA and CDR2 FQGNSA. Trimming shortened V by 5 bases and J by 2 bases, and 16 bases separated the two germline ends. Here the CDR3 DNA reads TGTGCCAGCAGCCCCAGACTATCAGGCGCCTACGAGCAGTACTTC. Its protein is CASSPRLSGAYEQYF.

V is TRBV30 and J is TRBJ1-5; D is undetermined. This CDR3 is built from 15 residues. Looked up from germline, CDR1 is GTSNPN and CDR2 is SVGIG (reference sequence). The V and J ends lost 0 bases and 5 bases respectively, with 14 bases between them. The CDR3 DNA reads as TGTGCCTGGAGTGTAAAGGCCCAGGCCCATCAGCCCCAGCATTTT. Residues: CAWSVKAQAHQPQHF.

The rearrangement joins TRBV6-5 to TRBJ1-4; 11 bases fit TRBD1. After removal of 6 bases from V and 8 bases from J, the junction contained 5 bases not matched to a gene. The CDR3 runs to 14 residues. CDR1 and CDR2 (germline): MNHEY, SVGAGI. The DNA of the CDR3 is TGTGCCAGCAGCCGGGACAGGGGGGGCGAAAAACTGTTTTTT. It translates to CASSRDRGGEKLFF.

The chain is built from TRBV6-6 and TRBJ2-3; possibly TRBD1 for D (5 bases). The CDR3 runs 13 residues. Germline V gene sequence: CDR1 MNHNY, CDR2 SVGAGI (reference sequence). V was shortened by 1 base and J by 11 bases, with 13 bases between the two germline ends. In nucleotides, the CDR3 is TGTGCCAGCAGTTACTTACAGGCCTATGAGCAGTATTTT. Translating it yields CASSYLQAYEQYF.

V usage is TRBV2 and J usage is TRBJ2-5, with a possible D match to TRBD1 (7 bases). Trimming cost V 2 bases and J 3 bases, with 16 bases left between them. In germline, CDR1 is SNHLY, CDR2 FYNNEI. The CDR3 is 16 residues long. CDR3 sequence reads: CASSERGTDTKETQYF. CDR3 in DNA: TGTGCCAGCAGTGAACGGGGGACAGACACGAAAGAGACCCAGTACTTC. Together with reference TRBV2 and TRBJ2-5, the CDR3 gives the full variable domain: EPEVTQTPSHQVTQMGQEVILRCVPISNHLYFYWYRQILGQKVEFLVSFYNNEISEKSEIFDDQFSVERPDGSNFTLKIRSTKLEDSAMYFCASSERGTDTKETQYFGPGTRLLVL.

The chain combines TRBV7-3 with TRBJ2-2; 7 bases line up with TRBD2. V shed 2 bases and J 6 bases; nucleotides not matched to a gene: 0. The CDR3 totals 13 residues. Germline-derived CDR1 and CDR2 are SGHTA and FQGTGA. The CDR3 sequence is CASSLAGAGELFF. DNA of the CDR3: TGTGCCAGCAGCTTAGCGGGAGCCGGGGAGCTGTTTTTT.